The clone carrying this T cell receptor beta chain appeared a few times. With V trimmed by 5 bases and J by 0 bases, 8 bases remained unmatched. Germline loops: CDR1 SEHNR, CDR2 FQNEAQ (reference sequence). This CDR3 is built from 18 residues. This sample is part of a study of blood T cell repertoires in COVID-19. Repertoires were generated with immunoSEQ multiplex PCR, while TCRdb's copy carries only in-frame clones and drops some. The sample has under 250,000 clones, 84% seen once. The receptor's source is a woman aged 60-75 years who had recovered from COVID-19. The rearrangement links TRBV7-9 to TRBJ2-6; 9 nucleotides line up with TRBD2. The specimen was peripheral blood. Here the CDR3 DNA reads TGTGCCAGCAGCACGGGACTAGCTTTGAGCTCTGGGGCCAACGTCCTGACTTTC. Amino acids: CASSTGLALSSGANVLTF.